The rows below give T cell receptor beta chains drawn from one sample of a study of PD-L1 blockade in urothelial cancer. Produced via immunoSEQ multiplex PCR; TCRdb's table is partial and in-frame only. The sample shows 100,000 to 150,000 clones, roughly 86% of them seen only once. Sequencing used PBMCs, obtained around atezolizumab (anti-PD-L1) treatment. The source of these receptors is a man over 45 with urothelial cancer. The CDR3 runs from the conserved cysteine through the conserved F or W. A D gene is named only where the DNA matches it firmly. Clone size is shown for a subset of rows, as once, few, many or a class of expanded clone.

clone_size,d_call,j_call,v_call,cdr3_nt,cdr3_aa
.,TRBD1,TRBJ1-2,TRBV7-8,TGTGCCAGCAGCTCCACGCAGGGGGATCCCTATGGCTACACCTTC,CASSSTQGDPYGYTF
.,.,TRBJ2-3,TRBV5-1,TGCGCCAGCAGCCTAATAAGGACAGAGACAGATACGCAGTATTTT,CASSLIRTETDTQYF
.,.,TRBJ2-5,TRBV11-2,TGTGCCAGCAGCAGTTCGGGACTTAAAGAGACCCAGTACTTC,CASSSSGLKETQYF
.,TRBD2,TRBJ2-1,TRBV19,TGTGCCAGTAGTACCCTAGCGGGAGGCTTGAATGAGCAGTTCTTC,CASSTLAGGLNEQFF
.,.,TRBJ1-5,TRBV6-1,TGTGCCAGCAGTCATACTGGACTTCCCCAGCATTTT,CASSHTGLPQHF
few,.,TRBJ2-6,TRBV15,TGTGCCACCAGCAGACAGGGAATTTTAGTTGGGGCCAACGTCCTGACTTTC,CATSRQGILVGANVLTF
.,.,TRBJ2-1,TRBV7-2,TGTGCCAGCAGCTTAGCGCGCCAGGGGCAGTTCTTC,CASSLARQGQFF
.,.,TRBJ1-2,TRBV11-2,TGTGCCAGCAGTCCTCAAATACCGGGGTTGGAGGCCTACACCTTC,CASSPQIPGLEAYTF
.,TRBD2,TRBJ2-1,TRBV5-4,TGTGCCAGCAGCTTGGCTAGCGGGGCACCGGTTGAGCAGTTCTTC,CASSLASGAPVEQFF
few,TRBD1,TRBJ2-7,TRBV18,TGTGCCAGCTCTCCAGGGACAGGGGGCTTAGACGAGCAGTACTTC,CASSPGTGGLDEQYF
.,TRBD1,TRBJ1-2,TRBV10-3,TGTGCCATCAGATCCGGACAGGGGGCGGGTCCTAACTATGGCTACACCTTC,CAIRSGQGAGPNYGYTF
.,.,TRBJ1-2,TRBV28,TGTGCCAGCAGTTTGAAGGGGATCGGTGGCTACACCTTC,CASSLKGIGGYTF
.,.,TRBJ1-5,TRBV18,TGTGCCAGCCCCCCACGTTACAGGGCGGGGGATGGCAATCAGCCCCAGCATTTT,CASPPRYRAGDGNQPQHF
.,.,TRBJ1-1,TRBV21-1,TGTGCCAGCAGCAAAGCTCTAGGGGAGGACACTGAAGCTTTCTTT,CASSKALGEDTEAFF
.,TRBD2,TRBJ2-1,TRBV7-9,TGTGCCAGCAGCATCTCTAGCGGGATGAGGAATGAGCAGTTCTTC,CASSISSGMRNEQFF
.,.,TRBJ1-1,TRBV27,TGTGCCAGCAGAGGGAGCGGGCTTTCAGCTTTCTTT,CASRGSGLSAFF
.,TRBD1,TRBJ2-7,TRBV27,TGTGCCAGCAGCCGTGGACAGGGATCCTACGAGCAGTACTTC,CASSRGQGSYEQYF
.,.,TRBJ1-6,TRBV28,TGTGCCAGCAGTTCCCACAGGGAATCACCCCTCCACTTT,CASSSHRESPLHF
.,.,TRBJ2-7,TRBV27,TGTGCCAGCAGTTTGCTACAGCTCGAAATCTACGAGCAGTACTTC,CASSLLQLEIYEQYF
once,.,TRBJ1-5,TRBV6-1,TGTGCCAGCAGTGAAGGTTCTTCTCTCGGGGGAGGACAGCCCCAGCATTTT,CASSEGSSLGGGQPQHF
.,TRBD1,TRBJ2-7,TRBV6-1,TGTGCCAGCAGAGAGGGGGCCCTACTCTACGAGCAGTACTTC,CASREGALLYEQYF
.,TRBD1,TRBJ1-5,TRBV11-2,TGTGCCAGCAGCCCTAGACAGGGGCCGGTATTT,CASSPRQGPVF
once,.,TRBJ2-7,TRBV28,TGTGCCAGCAGTTTGCTAGGGGGCTACGAGCAGTACTTC,CASSLLGGYEQYF
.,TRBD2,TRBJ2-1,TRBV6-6,TGTGCCAGCAGTTACCCTAGCGGGAGGGCCAGGGATGAGCAGTTCTTC,CASSYPSGRARDEQFF
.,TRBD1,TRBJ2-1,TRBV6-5,TGTGCCAGCAGCCCCTGGGGACAGGACAATGAGCAGTTCTTC,CASSPWGQDNEQFF
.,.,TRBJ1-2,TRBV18,TGTGCCAGCTCACTCTCGACAGGCTCGGGCGGCTACACCTTC,CASSLSTGSGGYTF
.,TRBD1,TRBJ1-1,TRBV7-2,TGTGCCAGCAGCCCCCGGGTTCCGGGACAGCTTCCTTTCTTT,CASSPRVPGQLPFF
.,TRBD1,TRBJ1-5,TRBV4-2,TGTGCCAGCAGCCAAGCAGGACAGGGAAGCCCTAATCAGCCCCAGCATTTT,CASSQAGQGSPNQPQHF
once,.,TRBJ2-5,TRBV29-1,TGCAGCGTTGGACGGTGGAGGGGTGAAGAGACCCAGTACTTC,CSVGRWRGEETQYF
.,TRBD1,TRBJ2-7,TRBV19,TGTGCCAGTAGTGCGGGGACAGGGGCCTCCTACGAGCAGTACTTC,CASSAGTGASYEQYF
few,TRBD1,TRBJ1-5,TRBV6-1,TGTGCCAGTAAGACAGGGAGCAATCAGCCCCAGCATTTT,CASKTGSNQPQHF
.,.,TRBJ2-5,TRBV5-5,TGTGCCAGCAGCATGGGGTTCCGGGGTGGGGAGACCCAGTACTTC,CASSMGFRGGETQYF
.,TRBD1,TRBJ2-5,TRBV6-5,TGTGCCAGCAGTTACCCCGGGACAGGGGCAGAGACCCAGTACTTC,CASSYPGTGAETQYF
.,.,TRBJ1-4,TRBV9,TGTGCCAGCAGCGCTTATCAGGGAGGAGAAAATGAAAAACTGTTTTTT,CASSAYQGGENEKLFF
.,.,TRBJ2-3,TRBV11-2,TGTGCCAGCAGCCAATCCACAGATACGCAGTATTTT,CASSQSTDTQYF
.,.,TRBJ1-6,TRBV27,TGTGCCAGCAGTTTCCGGCCCCAACAGGGTCGGGATTCACCCCTCCACTTT,CASSFRPQQGRDSPLHF
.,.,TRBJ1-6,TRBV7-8,TGTGCCAGCAGTCGACAGGTCTCCTATAATTCACCCCTCCACTTT,CASSRQVSYNSPLHF
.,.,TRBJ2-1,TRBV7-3,TGTGCCAGCAGCTTATCTAGGGGAGGCAATGAGCAGTTCTTC,CASSLSRGGNEQFF
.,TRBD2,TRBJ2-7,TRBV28,TGTGCCAGCATCAGAGCGGGGCGGGATGGGGAGCAGTACTTC,CASIRAGRDGEQYF
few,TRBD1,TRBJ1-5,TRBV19,TGTGCCAGCCAGGGGGACCTTAATCAGCCCCAGCATTTT,CASQGDLNQPQHF
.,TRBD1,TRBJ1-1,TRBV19,TGTGCCAGTCAGGGGGGGAACACTGAAGCTTTCTTT,CASQGGNTEAFF
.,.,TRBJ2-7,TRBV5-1,TGCGCCAGCAGCAGGTGGGGGCGCGAGCAGTACTTC,CASSRWGREQYF